This is a list of T cell receptor beta chains from one sample in a study of T cell responses to AZD1222 COVID-19 vaccine. TCRdb's table, derived via immunoSEQ multiplex PCR, lists solely in-frame clones and lacks some. Of about 170,000 clones in the sample, approximately 90% were seen once. Sequencing used peripheral blood, obtained 28 days after the second AZD1222 dose. Every receptor here comes from an adult who received the AZD1222 COVID-19 vaccine. The CDR3 runs from the conserved cysteine through the conserved F or W. A D gene is named only where the DNA matches it firmly. A row's size may be missing; if present it is once, few, many or a size class.

>TRBJ1-1|13|TRBV6-6|.|.
CASKLGVNTEAFF
TGTGCCAGCAAGTTAGGGGTGAACACTGAAGCTTTCTTT
>TRBJ1-2|13|TRBV29-1|.|.
CSVAGTANYGYTF
TGCAGCGTTGCAGGGACGGCTAACTATGGCTACACCTTC
>TRBJ1-3|15|TRBV19|.|.
CASTPLGYSGNTIYF
TGTGCCAGTACCCCCTTAGGATACTCTGGAAACACCATATATTTT
>TRBJ1-5|12|TRBV12-3/TRBV12-4|.|.
CASSRYLGPQHF
TGTGCCAGCAGCCGCTATTTAGGGCCCCAGCATTTT
>TRBJ1-5|15|TRBV7-2|.|once
CASLLSAGANQPQHF
TGTGCCAGCCTTCTTTCGGCAGGGGCCAATCAGCCCCAGCATTTT
>TRBJ2-7|14|TRBV15|TRBD2|once
CATSHGLAGYEQYF
TGTGCCACCAGCCACGGACTAGCGGGGTACGAGCAGTACTTC
>TRBJ1-1|12|TRBV6-2/TRBV6-3|.|.
CASSARGTEAFF
TGTGCCAGCAGCGCGAGGGGCACTGAAGCTTTCTTT
>TRBJ2-7|12|TRBV18|.|.
CASSGRGYEQYF
TGTGCCAGCTCGGGCCGGGGGTACGAGCAGTACTTC
>TRBJ2-1|16|TRBV15|.|.
CATSRGTQGRYNEQFF
TGTGCCACCAGCAGAGGAACACAGGGGAGGTACAATGAGCAGTTCTTC
>TRBJ1-6|13|TRBV12-3/TRBV12-4|.|once
CASSVGGSLALHF
TGTGCCAGCAGCGTCGGCGGGTCTCTTGCCCTCCACTTT
>TRBJ1-2|12|TRBV5-5|.|.
CASSLENYGYTF
TGTGCCAGCAGCTTAGAGAACTATGGCTACACCTTC
>TRBJ2-1|16|TRBV19|TRBD2|.
CASSIGSGGAYNEQFF
TGTGCCAGTAGTATAGGTTCCGGGGGGGCCTACAATGAGCAGTTCTTC
>TRBJ1-2|14|TRBV5-1|.|.
CASSPVGPNYGYTF
TGCGCCAGCAGCCCAGTTGGTCCCAACTATGGCTACACCTTC
>TRBJ1-2|15|TRBV7-9|.|.
CASSQTTGTNYGYTF
TGTGCCAGCAGCCAGACCACAGGGACCAACTATGGCTACACCTTC
>TRBJ1-6|14|TRBV27|.|.
CASRSGVRRSPLHF
TGTGCCAGCCGCTCCGGGGTCCGGCGTTCACCCCTCCACTTT
>TRBJ2-5|14|TRBV12-2|.|.
CASRFRRRQETQYF
TGTGCAAGTCGCTTCAGGCGCCGACAAGAGACCCAGTACTTC
>TRBJ2-1|14|TRBV7-2|TRBD2|.
CASTLAGGYNEQFF
TGTGCCAGTACACTAGCGGGGGGTTACAATGAGCAGTTCTTC
>TRBJ2-5|15|TRBV15|.|once
CATSRDTQGSATQYF
TGTGCCACCAGCAGAGATACCCAGGGGTCGGCGACCCAGTACTTC
>TRBJ2-2|17|TRBV9|TRBD2|.
CASSAPPGLAHTGELFF
TGTGCCAGCAGCGCCCCCCCCGGACTAGCGCACACCGGGGAGCTGTTTTTT
>TRBJ2-1|15|TRBV10-3|.|.
CAISEPFVSYNEQFF
TGTGCCATCAGTGAGCCCTTTGTCTCCTACAATGAGCAGTTCTTC
>TRBJ1-5|13|TRBV27|.|.
CASSFTGNQPQHF
TGTGCCAGCAGTTTTACAGGGAATCAGCCCCAGCATTTT
>TRBJ1-2|14|TRBV2|TRBD1|once
CASSVTGTFVEGTF
TGTGCCAGCAGTGTGACAGGGACTTTTGTGGAGGGAACCTTC
>TRBJ2-5|15|TRBV6-2/TRBV6-3|TRBD2|.
CASSYGLAGPETQYF
TGTGCCAGCAGTTACGGACTAGCGGGGCCGGAGACCCAGTACTTC
>TRBJ2-7|16|TRBV19|.|.
CASSIRDGETSYEQYF
TGTGCCAGTAGTATCCGGGACGGGGAGACCTCCTACGAGCAGTACTTC
>TRBJ1-2|15|TRBV6-5|TRBD1|.
CASSYSGTGTYGYTF
TGTGCCAGCAGTTACTCGGGGACAGGAACCTATGGCTACACCTTC